This T cell receptor (beta chain) is drawn from a study of PD-L1 blockade in urothelial cancer. Study details: Every 3 weeks, patients received intravenous atezolizumab 1,200 mg, beginning 2014. The median T cell count in blood samples was 110,000 to 150,000. Study-level results: Sub-median blood TCR clonality before treatment predicted longer survival.

Produced via immunoSEQ multiplex PCR; TCRdb's table is partial and in-frame only. The sample contains some 79,000 clones, around 76% of which appear only once. Pretreatment and on-treatment samples were taken, numbering 1 to 8 per patient. The table lists this clone with a few counts. Its antigen is not identified. The specimen comprised PBMCs, sampled around atezolizumab (anti-PD-L1) treatment. The TCR originated in an older man with urothelial cancer.

CDR3 DNA sequence: TGTGCCAGCAGCCCTGCCGGGACTACCGTCAATTCACCCCTCCACTTT. It translates to CASSPAGTTVNSPLHF. The rearrangement joins TRBV7-8 to TRBJ1-6, with a possible D match to TRBD1 (5 bases). Germline V gives CDR1 SGHVS, CDR2 FQNEAQ. The CDR3 length is 16 residues. V was trimmed by 5 bases and J by 7 bases, leaving 18 bases between them.